This TCR beta chain was profiled in a study of cytomegalovirus exposure and HLA in healthy donors. Healthy bone marrow donors formed the donor group. Of note for this clone: No antigen is known for it.

Germline trimming cut 2 bases from V and 3 bases from J; bases unmatched to any gene: 4. The CDR3 has 14 residues. From germline, CDR1 is SGHNT and CDR2 YYREEE (reference sequence). General study results and limits: Later analysis suggested links between common viral pathogens and several top significant clusters. Among the CMV-associated chains, three were confirmed in vitro as specific for CMV antigens.

Primers: 60 Vbeta forward and 13 Jbeta reverse. In the source study's methods: In a later analysis, of some 80 million unique beta chains, some 10 million appeared in at least two donors. Sequencing was performed with immunoSEQ multiplex PCR; in TCRdb, only in-frame clones are kept and a portion is missing. The D gene and trimming were derived from the DNA, and the V and J assignments and clone size from that table. The profile shows about 120,000 clones, about 80% of them singletons. The chain carries TRBV5-4 and TRBJ2-5; 7 bases are a match to TRBD2. This clonotype was obtained from a human donor in good health. Sequencing was carried out using PBMCs. CDR3 amino acids: CASSFWGGKETQYF. DNA of the CDR3: TGTGCCAGCAGCTTCTGGGGGGGGAAAGAGACCCAGTACTTC.